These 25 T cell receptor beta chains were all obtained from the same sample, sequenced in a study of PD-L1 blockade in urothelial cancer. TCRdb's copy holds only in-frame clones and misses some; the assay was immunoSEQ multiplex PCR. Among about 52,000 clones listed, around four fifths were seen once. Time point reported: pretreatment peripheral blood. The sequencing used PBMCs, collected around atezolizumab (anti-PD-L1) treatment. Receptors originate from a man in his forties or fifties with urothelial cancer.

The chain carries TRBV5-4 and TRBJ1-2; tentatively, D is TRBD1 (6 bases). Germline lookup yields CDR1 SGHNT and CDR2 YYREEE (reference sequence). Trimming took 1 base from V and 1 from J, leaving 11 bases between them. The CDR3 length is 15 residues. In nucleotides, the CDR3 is TGTGCCAGCAGCTTGCAGGGGACGCTTAACTATGGCTACACCTTC. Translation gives CASSLQGTLNYGYTF. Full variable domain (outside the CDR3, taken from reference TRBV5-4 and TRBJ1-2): ETGVTQSPTHLIKTRGQQVTLRCSSQSGHNTVSWYQQALGQGPQFIFQYYREEENGRGNFPPRFSGLQFPNYSSELNVNALELDDSALYLCASSLQGTLNYGYTFGSGTRLTVV.

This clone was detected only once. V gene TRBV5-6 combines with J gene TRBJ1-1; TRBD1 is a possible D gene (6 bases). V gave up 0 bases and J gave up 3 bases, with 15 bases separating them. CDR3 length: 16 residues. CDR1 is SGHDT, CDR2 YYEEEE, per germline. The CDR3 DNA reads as TGTGCCAGCAGCTTGGTTACCAGGGGAACTTACACTGAAGCTTTCTTT. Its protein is CASSLVTRGTYTEAFF.

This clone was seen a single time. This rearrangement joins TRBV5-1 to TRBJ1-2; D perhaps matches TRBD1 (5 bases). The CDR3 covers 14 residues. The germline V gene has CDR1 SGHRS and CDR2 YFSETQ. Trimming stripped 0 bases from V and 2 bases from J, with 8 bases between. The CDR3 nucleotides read TGCGCCAGCAGCTTGGAGCGGGGCAACTATGGCTACACCTTC. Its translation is CASSLERGNYGYTF. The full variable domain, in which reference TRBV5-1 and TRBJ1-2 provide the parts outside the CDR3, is KAGVTQTPRYLIKTRGQQVTLSCSPISGHRSVSWYQQTPGQGLQFLFEYFSETQRNKGNFPGRFSGRQFSNSRSEMNVSTLELGDSALYLCASSLERGNYGYTFGSGTRLTVV.

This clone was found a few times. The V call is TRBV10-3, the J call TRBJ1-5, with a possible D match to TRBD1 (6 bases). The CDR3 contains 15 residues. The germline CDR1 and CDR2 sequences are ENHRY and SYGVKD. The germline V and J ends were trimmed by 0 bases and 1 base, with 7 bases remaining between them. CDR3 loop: CAISESTGSNQPQHF. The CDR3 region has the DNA TGTGCCATCAGTGAGTCGACAGGAAGCAATCAGCCCCAGCATTTT.

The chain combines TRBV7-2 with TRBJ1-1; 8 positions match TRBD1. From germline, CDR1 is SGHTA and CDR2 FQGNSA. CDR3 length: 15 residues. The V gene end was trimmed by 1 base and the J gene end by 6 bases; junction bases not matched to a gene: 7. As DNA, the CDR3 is TGTGCCAGCAGCTTAGAGGCAGGGGGCGTCTCTGAAGCTTTCTTT. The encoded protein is CASSLEAGGVSEAFF.

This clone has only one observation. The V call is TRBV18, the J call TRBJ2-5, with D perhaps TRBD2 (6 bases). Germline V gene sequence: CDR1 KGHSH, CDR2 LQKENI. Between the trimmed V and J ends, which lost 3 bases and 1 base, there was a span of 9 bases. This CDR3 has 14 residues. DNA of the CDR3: TGTGCCAGCTCACCCATTAGCGGCCAAGAGACCCAGTACTTC. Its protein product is CASSPISGQETQYF. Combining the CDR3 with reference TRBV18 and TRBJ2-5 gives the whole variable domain NAGVMQNPRHLVRRRGQEARLRCSPMKGHSHVYWYRQLPEEGLKFMVYLQKENIIDESGMPKERFSAEFPKEGPSILRIQQVVRGDSAAYFCASSPISGQETQYFGPGTRLLVL.

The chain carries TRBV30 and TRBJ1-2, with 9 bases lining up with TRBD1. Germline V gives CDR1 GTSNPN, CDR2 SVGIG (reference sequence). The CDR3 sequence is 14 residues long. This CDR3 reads CATPGTGIYYGYTF. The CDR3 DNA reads TGTGCGACTCCCGGGACAGGGATTTACTATGGCTACACCTTC.

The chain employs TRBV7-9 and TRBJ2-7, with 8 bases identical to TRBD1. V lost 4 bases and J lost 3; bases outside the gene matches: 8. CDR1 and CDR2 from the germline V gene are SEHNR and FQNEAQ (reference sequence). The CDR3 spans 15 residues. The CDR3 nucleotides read TGTGCCAGCAGCTCCCGGACAGGGTCGAGCTACGAGCAGTACTTC. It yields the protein CASSSRTGSSYEQYF.

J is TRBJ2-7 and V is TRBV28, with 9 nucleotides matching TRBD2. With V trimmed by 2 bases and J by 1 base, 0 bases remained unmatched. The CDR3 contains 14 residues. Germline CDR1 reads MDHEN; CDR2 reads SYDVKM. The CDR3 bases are TGTGCCAGCAGTTTAACTAGCGGGTCCTACGAGCAGTACTTC. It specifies CASSLTSGSYEQYF.

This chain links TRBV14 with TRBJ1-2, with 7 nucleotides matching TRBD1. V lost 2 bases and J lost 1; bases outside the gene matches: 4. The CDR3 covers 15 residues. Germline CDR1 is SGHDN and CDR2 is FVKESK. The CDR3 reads CASSQFPGGNYGYTF. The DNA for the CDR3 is TGTGCCAGCAGCCAATTTCCAGGGGGTAACTATGGCTACACCTTC.

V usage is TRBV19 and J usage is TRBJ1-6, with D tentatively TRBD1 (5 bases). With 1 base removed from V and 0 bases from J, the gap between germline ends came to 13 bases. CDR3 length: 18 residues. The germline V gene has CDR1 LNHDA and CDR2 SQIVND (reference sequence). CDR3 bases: TGTGCCAGTAGTATAGCCCAGGGTAAGAGCTCCTATAATTCACCCCTCCACTTT. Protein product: CASSIAQGKSSYNSPLHF.

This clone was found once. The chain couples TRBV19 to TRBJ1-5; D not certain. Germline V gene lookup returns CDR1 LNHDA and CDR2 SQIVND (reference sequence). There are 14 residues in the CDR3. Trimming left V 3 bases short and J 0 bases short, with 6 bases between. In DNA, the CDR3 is TGTGCCAGTAGTATCTTGAGTAGCAATCAGCCCCAGCATTTT. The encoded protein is CASSILSSNQPQHF.

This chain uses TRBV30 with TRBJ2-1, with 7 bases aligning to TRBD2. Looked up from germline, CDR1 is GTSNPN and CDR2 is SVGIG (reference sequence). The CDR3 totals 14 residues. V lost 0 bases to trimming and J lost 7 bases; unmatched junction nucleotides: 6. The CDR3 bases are TGTGCCTGGAGTGTGACTAGCCGGTGGAATGAGCAGTTCTTC. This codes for CAWSVTSRWNEQFF.

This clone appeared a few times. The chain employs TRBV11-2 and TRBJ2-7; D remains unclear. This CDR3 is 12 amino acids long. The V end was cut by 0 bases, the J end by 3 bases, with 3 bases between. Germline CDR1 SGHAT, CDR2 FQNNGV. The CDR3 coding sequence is TGTGCCAGCAGCTTAGATCGCTACGAGCAGTACTTC. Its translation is CASSLDRYEQYF.

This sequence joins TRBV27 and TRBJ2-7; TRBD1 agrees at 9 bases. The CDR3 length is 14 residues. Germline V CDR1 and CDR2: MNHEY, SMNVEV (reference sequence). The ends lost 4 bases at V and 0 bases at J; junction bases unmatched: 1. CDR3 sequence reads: CASSSTGGSYEQYF. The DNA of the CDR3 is TGTGCCAGCAGTTCGACAGGGGGCTCCTACGAGCAGTACTTC.

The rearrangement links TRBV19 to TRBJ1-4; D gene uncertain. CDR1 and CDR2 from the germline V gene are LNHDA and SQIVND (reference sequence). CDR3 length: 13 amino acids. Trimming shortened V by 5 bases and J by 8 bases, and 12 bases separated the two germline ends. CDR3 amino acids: CASSSPRWEKLFF. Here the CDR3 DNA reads TGTGCCAGTAGTTCCCCGAGGTGGGAAAAACTGTTTTTT.

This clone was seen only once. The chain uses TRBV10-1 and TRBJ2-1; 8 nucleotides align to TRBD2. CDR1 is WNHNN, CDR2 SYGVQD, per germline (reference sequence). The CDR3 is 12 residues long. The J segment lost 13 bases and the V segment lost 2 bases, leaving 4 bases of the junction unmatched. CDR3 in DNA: TGCGCCAGCAGTGAGGGGACTAGTCCACAGTTCTTC. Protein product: CASSEGTSPQFF.

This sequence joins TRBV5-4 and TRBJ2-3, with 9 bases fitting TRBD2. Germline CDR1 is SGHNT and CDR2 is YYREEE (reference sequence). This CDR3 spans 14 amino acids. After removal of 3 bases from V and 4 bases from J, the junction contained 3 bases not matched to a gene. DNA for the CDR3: TGTGCCAGCAGCTCTGAGCGGGAGGCAGATACGCAGTATTTT. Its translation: CASSSEREADTQYF.

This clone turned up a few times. As DNA, the CDR3 is TGTGCCAGCAGTGCCCGGACTAGCGGGAGCTACAATGAGCAGTTCTTC. Its protein product is CASSARTSGSYNEQFF. The rearrangement joins TRBV6-1 to TRBJ2-1, with 13 positions matching TRBD2. Germline assignment: CDR1 MNHNS and CDR2 SASEGT. Trimming took 4 bases from V and 3 from J; bases not matched to a gene: 3. The CDR3 is 16 residues long.

For the CDR3, the DNA is TGTGCCAGCGACGACAGGGTATCCTACAATGAGCAGTTCTTC. Translating gives CASDDRVSYNEQFF. The chain recombines TRBV2 with TRBJ2-1; 7 bases agree with TRBD1. CDR1 and CDR2 from the germline V gene are SNHLY and FYNNEI. The CDR3 loop spans 14 amino acids. The V gene end was trimmed by 8 bases and the J gene end by 1 base; junction bases not matched to a gene: 5. The full variable domain, its missing parts supplied by reference TRBV2 and TRBJ2-1, is EPEVTQTPSHQVTQMGQEVILRCVPISNHLYFYWYRQILGQKVEFLVSFYNNEISEKSEIFDDQFSVERPDGSNFTLKIRSTKLEDSAMYFCASDDRVSYNEQFFGPGTRLTVL.

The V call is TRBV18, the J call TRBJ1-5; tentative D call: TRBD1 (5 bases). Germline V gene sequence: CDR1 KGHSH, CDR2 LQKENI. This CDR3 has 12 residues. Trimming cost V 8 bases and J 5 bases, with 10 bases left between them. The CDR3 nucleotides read TGTGCCAGCACAGGACTAGATCAGCCCCAGCATTTT. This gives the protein CASTGLDQPQHF.

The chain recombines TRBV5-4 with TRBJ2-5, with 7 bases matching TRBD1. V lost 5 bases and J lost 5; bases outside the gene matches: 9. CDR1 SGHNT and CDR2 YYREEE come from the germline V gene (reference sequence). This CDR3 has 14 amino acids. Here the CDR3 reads CASSQGVYGETQYF. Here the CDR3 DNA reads TGTGCCAGCAGTCAGGGGGTATATGGGGAGACCCAGTACTTC.

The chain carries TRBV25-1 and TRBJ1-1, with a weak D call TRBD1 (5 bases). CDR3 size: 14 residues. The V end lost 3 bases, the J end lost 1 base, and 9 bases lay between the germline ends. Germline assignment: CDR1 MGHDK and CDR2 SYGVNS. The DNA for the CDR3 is TGTGCCAGCAGTGAGGGGGGGAGGAACACTGAAGCTTTCTTT. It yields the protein CASSEGGRNTEAFF.

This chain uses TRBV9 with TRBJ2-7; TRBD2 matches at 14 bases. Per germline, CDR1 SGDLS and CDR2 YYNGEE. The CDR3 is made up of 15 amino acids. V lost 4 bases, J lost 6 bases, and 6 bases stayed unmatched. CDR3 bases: TGTGCCAGCAGCCCGACTAGCGGGAGGGCCGGCGAGCAGTACTTC. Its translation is CASSPTSGRAGEQYF.

The CDR3 protein is CASRAGGWGSYEQYF. CDR3 coding DNA: TGTGCCAGCAGGGCAGGGGGTTGGGGCTCCTACGAGCAGTACTTC. The chain is built from TRBV5-6 and TRBJ2-7, with 7 bases aligning to TRBD1. CDR1 and CDR2 (germline): SGHDT, YYEEEE. V gave up 5 bases and J gave up 0 bases; unmatched junction bases: 8. The CDR3 sequence is 15 residues long.